The next 32 T cell receptor beta chains were all read from a single sample in a study of CD8 T cells in ankylosing spondylitis. TCRdb used MiXCR to reprocess the 5' RACE reads, holding one entry per CDR3 protein. The sample holds about 400,000 distinct CDR3 sequences, 20% to 25% seen once. The sample comprised blood, either unsorted or a sorted T cell fraction (not recorded which). Receptor source: a male donor with ankylosing spondylitis or in good health (not recorded which).

The chain links TRBV5-1 to TRBJ2-5; the match to TRBD2 covers 15 bases. J was trimmed by 2 bases and V by 3 bases; bases with no gene match: 5. From germline, CDR1 is SGHRS and CDR2 YFSETQ. The CDR3 is 17 amino acids. The CDR3 region has the DNA TGCGCCAGCAGCTCCCGGACTAGCGGGGGGGAACAAGAGACCCAGTACTTC. This translates into CASSSRTSGGEQETQYF.

The rearrangement uses TRBV16 and TRBJ2-1, with D unresolved. V lost 0 bases, J lost 11 bases, and 5 bases lay in between. The CDR3 consists of 11 residues. The germline V gene has CDR1 KGHSY and CDR2 FQNENV. The CDR3 DNA follows: TGTGCCAGCAGCCAATCAAATCAGCAGTTCTTC. Translated, it gives CASSQSNQQFF.

This clonotype was picked up a small number of times. The chain carries TRBV4-1 and TRBJ2-7; 8 positions match TRBD2. The length of the CDR3 is 16 residues. Germline assignment: CDR1 MGHRA and CDR2 YSYEKL. V lost 1 base to trimming and J lost 3 bases; unmatched junction nucleotides: 8. The CDR3 DNA reads TGCGCCAGCAGCCAAGGCAGAGGTGGGACTAGCTACGAGCAGTACTTC. Translation: CASSQGRGGTSYEQYF.

The table lists this clonotype with a few counts. The chain couples TRBV9 to TRBJ2-1; TRBD2 matches 10 bases. The ends lost 4 bases at V and 4 bases at J; junction bases unmatched: 5. This CDR3 contains 15 residues. The germline V gene encodes CDR1 SGDLS and CDR2 YYNGEE. In nucleotides, the CDR3 is TGTGCCAGCAGCAAGAGCGGGGGGGGGTACAATGAGCAGTTCTTC. It translates to CASSKSGGGYNEQFF.

This clonotype was observed a single time. J is TRBJ2-6 and V is TRBV6-1; 9 bases are shared with TRBD1. V lost 6 bases, J lost 2 bases, and 5 bases stayed unmatched. This CDR3 is built from 16 residues. Germline values: CDR1 MNHNS, CDR2 SASEGT. The CDR3 sequence is CASSEQGATGANVLTF. Here the CDR3 DNA reads TGTGCCAGCAGCGAACAGGGGGCTACTGGGGCCAACGTCCTGACTTTC.

This clonotype has a count of ten or more. The rearrangement links TRBV12-3 or TRBV12-4 to TRBJ2-1; D is ambiguous. The CDR3 has 12 residues. With 4 bases removed from V and 5 bases from J, the gap between germline ends came to 6 bases. The DNA for the CDR3 is TGTGCCAGCAGTTCGCTGAACAATGAGCAGTTCTTC. This codes for CASSSLNNEQFF.

This clonotype was seen a handful of times. This rearrangement joins TRBV5-1 to TRBJ2-1; 13 bases align to TRBD2. V lost 2 bases and J lost 0; bases outside the gene matches: 11. Germline V CDR1 and CDR2: SGHRS, YFSETQ. The CDR3 contains 20 residues. The CDR3 DNA is TGCGCCAGCAGCTTAGAACTAGCGGGGGGGTACCTGAGCTCCTACAATGAGCAGTTCTTC. It specifies CASSLELAGGYLSSYNEQFF.

In this sample, this clonotype turned up a few times. This chain connects TRBV5-6 to TRBJ2-7; D remains ambiguous. In germline, CDR1 is SGHDT, CDR2 YYEEEE. Between the trimmed V and J ends, which lost 4 bases and 2 bases, there was a span of 13 bases. This CDR3 spans 14 amino acids. Here the CDR3 DNA reads TGTGCCAGCAGCCCGGTCGAATCCCCCTACGAGCAGTACTTC. Protein product: CASSPVESPYEQYF.

This clonotype occurred a few times. The J gene is TRBJ2-1, the V gene TRBV7-9; 7 bases map to TRBD1. CDR1 and CDR2 from the germline V gene are SEHNR and FQNEAQ (reference sequence). This CDR3 spans 17 amino acids. V lost 4 bases and J lost 3; bases outside the gene matches: 12. In DNA form, the CDR3 reads TGTGCCAGCAGCTCTCAACCCGGGACAGCCTTCTACAATGAGCAGTTCTTC. Protein sequence: CASSSQPGTAFYNEQFF.

The table lists this clonotype with a few counts. This chain joins TRBV12-3 or TRBV12-4 and TRBJ2-5, with TRBD1 identical over 8 bases. With 6 bases clipped from V and 4 bases from J, the junction kept 7 bases outside the gene matches. This CDR3 spans 14 amino acids. For the CDR3, the DNA is TGTGCCAGCAGCCAAGGGACAGGTGGAGAGACCCAGTACTTC. The encoded protein is CASSQGTGGETQYF.

This clonotype was counted between two and nine times. The chain uses TRBV12-3 or TRBV12-4 and TRBJ2-3; tentative D call: TRBD2 (5 bases). This CDR3 is 15 amino acids long. Trimming removed 3 bases from V and 0 bases from J, with 10 bases in between. CDR3: CASSFAGLSTDTQYF. CDR3 nucleotides: TGTGCCAGCAGTTTCGCAGGACTGAGCACAGATACGCAGTATTTT.

This clonotype was recorded a few times. This chain connects TRBV5-6 to TRBJ2-7; D gene unclear. This CDR3 spans 14 amino acids. Germline loops: CDR1 SGHDT, CDR2 YYEEEE. The V and J ends lost 0 bases and 1 base respectively, with 8 bases between them. The CDR3 coding sequence is TGTGCCAGCAGCTTGGAGTGGGGATCCTACGAGCAGTACTTC. It is translated as CASSLEWGSYEQYF.

The CDR3 nucleotides are TGCAGTGCTAGAGCTAGCGGGGCTGAGCAGTTCTTC. Translating gives CSARASGAEQFF. The chain has TRBV20-1 and TRBJ2-1; 9 bases align to TRBD2. The CDR3 loop spans 12 amino acids. J gave up 9 bases and V 1 base, and 1 base lay outside the gene matches. Germline assignment: CDR1 DFQATT and CDR2 SNEGSKA (reference sequence).

This sequence joins TRBV3-1 and TRBJ2-3; the match to TRBD2 covers 9 bases. The CDR3 contains 17 residues. Germline-derived CDR1 and CDR2 are LGHDT and YNNKEL (reference sequence). Unmatched junction bases numbered 17, after V lost 10 bases and J lost 3 bases. The CDR3 DNA follows: TGTGCCACCACCCAAGATTCCGCGGGGGGGCCTACAGATACGCAGTATTTT. It specifies CATTQDSAGGPTDTQYF.

This chain joins TRBV6-4 and TRBJ2-3, with TRBD1 as a possible D gene (6 bases). The V end was cut by 7 bases, the J end by 0 bases, with 14 bases between. The CDR3 is 15 amino acids. CDR1 and CDR2 (germline): MRHNA, SNTAGT. The CDR3 DNA reads as TGTGCCAGCAACCCCACAGGGCTTAGCACAGATACGCAGTATTTT. Translated: CASNPTGLSTDTQYF.

This clonotype was seen repeatedly, ten times or more. V and J are TRBV29-1 and TRBJ2-5; D gene uncertain. The V and J ends lost 2 bases and 4 bases respectively, with 11 bases between them. The CDR3 consists of 13 residues. Germline-derived CDR1 and CDR2 are SQVTM and ANQGSEA. CDR3 sequence: CSVESVAGETQYF. The CDR3 nucleotides are TGCAGCGTTGAATCGGTAGCAGGAGAGACCCAGTACTTC.

V is TRBV29-1 and J is TRBJ2-5, with unresolved D. The CDR3 runs to 10 residues. Per the germline V gene, CDR1 is SQVTM and CDR2 is ANQGSEA. For the CDR3, the DNA is TGCGGCGCTTTAGAAGAGACCCAGTACTTC. Its translation: CGALEETQYF.

This clonotype was detected a few times. This chain joins TRBV25-1 and TRBJ2-7, with 7 bases fitting TRBD1. The V gene end was trimmed by 6 bases and the J gene end by 5 bases; junction bases not matched to a gene: 10. Germline values: CDR1 MGHDK, CDR2 SYGVNS. The CDR3 extends over 14 amino acids. CDR3 sequence: CASSPDRDRDEQYF. CDR3 bases: TGTGCCAGCAGCCCCGACAGGGACCGCGACGAGCAGTACTTC.

The chain joins TRBV12-3 or TRBV12-4 to TRBJ2-2; a possible D gene is TRBD1 (6 bases). Trimming took 6 bases from V and 7 from J, leaving 15 bases between them. The CDR3 has 14 amino acids. The CDR3 region is CASRDGTRFGELFF. Written as DNA, the CDR3 is TGTGCCAGCAGAGACGGGACACGGTTCGGGGAGCTGTTTTTT.

The chain couples TRBV29-1 to TRBJ2-7; D is unclear. The CDR3 sequence is 14 residues long. Germline lookup yields CDR1 SQVTM and CDR2 ANQGSEA. V was trimmed by 4 bases and J by 2 bases, leaving 15 bases between them. Here the CDR3 DNA reads TGCAGCGTTGTGGGGAACAGAGAAACCTACGAGCAGTACTTC. Protein sequence: CSVVGNRETYEQYF.

This clonotype was detected a few times. The J gene is TRBJ2-7, the V gene TRBV6-5, with D tentatively TRBD1 (5 bases). The CDR3 runs to 15 residues. From germline, CDR1 is MNHEY and CDR2 SVGAGI. The V end lost 0 bases, the J end lost 6 bases, and 15 bases lay between the germline ends. CDR3 region: CASSYSGQGISEQYF. In DNA, the CDR3 is TGTGCCAGCAGTTACTCGGGGCAGGGTATTTCCGAGCAGTACTTC.

The chain is built from TRBV7-9 and TRBJ2-1, with 10 bases that match TRBD2. The ends lost 4 bases at V and 9 bases at J; junction bases unmatched: 12. Germline lookup yields CDR1 SEHNR and CDR2 FQNEAQ (reference sequence). The CDR3 length is 16 residues. The CDR3 protein is CASSSPLAGVESEQFF. CDR3 coding DNA: TGTGCCAGCAGCTCACCGCTAGCGGGGGTGGAAAGTGAGCAGTTCTTC.

This chain uses TRBV29-1 with TRBJ1-1; D not certain. The CDR3 extends over 12 amino acids. Germline values: CDR1 SQVTM, CDR2 ANQGSEA. V was clipped by 6 bases and J by 1 base, with 9 bases between them. This chain's CDR3 is CSVVQTNTEAFF. CDR3 DNA sequence: TGCAGCGTGGTTCAGACGAACACTGAAGCTTTCTTT.

This clonotype has only a few counts. The chain carries TRBV5-1 and TRBJ2-1, with TRBD2 identical over 14 bases. The germline V gene encodes CDR1 SGHRS and CDR2 YFSETQ. After removal of 4 bases from V and 6 bases from J, the junction contained 3 bases not matched to a gene. The CDR3 is 15 amino acids. Written as DNA, the CDR3 is TGCGCCAGCAGCAGAGGACTAGCGGGGGGCAATGAGCAGTTCTTC. It encodes CASSRGLAGGNEQFF.

This CDR3 is CASSLGPGEFGYTF. CDR3 DNA: TGTGCCAGCAGCTTAGGCCCCGGGGAGTTTGGCTACACCTTC. This chain links TRBV7-9 with TRBJ1-2; no reliable D call. V was shortened by 1 base and J by 7 bases, with 13 bases between the two germline ends. In germline, CDR1 is SEHNR, CDR2 FQNEAQ (reference sequence). The CDR3 loop spans 14 amino acids.

This chain connects TRBV9 to TRBJ2-5; 7 positions agree with TRBD2. From germline, CDR1 is SGDLS and CDR2 YYNGEE. This CDR3 is built from 13 residues. J gave up 5 bases and V 0 bases, and 1 base lay outside the gene matches. The CDR3: CASSVGEGETQYF. The CDR3 coding sequence is TGTGCCAGCAGCGTAGGGGAGGGGGAGACCCAGTACTTC. The variable domain in full, with the rest retrieved from reference TRBV9 and TRBJ2-5, is DSGVTQTPKHLITATGQRVTLRCSPRSGDLSVYWYQQSLDQGLQFLIQYYNGEERAKGNILERFSAQQFPDLHSELNLSSLELGDSALYFCASSVGEGETQYFGPGTRLLVL.

This clonotype was picked up a small number of times. V and J are TRBV5-6 and TRBJ2-7; D possibly corresponds to TRBD1 (5 bases). With 0 bases removed from V and 2 bases from J, the gap between germline ends came to 12 bases. Germline lookup yields CDR1 SGHDT and CDR2 YYEEEE. This CDR3 spans 15 amino acids. CDR3 in amino acids: CASSLVRQSTYEQYF. CDR3 nucleotide sequence: TGTGCCAGCAGCTTGGTTAGACAGTCTACCTACGAGCAGTACTTC.

V gene TRBV6-1 combines with J gene TRBJ2-7; 7 bases match TRBD1. J gave up 0 bases and V 6 bases, and 5 bases lay outside the gene matches. Germline CDR1 and CDR2: MNHNS and SASEGT. The CDR3 is 14 residues long. The CDR3 spells CASRLTGSSYEQYF. Here the CDR3 DNA reads TGTGCCAGCAGGTTGACAGGGTCCTCCTACGAGCAGTACTTC.

The chain recombines TRBV5-1 with TRBJ2-3, with TRBD1 matching over 10 bases. The germline gives CDR1 SGHRS, CDR2 YFSETQ. This CDR3 contains 16 residues. The junction had 3 bases not matched to a gene; V was cut back by 0 bases and J by 2 bases. The chain's CDR3 is CASSLAGTGDTDTQYF. The CDR3 DNA sequence: TGCGCCAGCAGCTTGGCCGGGACAGGGGACACAGATACGCAGTATTTT.

This clonotype appeared many times. This chain links TRBV24-1 with TRBJ1-1; unclear D gene. CDR1 and CDR2 (germline): KGHDR, SFDVKD. There are 11 residues in the CDR3. Trimming removed 3 bases from V and 7 bases from J, with 5 bases in between. CDR3 loop: CATSDMNEAFF. DNA of the CDR3: TGTGCCACCAGTGATATGAATGAAGCTTTCTTT.

This clonotype was seen only a few times. This chain links TRBV11-2 with TRBJ2-1; 12 nucleotides line up with TRBD2. The junction had 3 bases not matched to a gene; V was cut back by 0 bases and J by 3 bases. In germline, CDR1 is SGHAT, CDR2 FQNNGV. This CDR3 has 17 residues. CDR3 loop: CASSLEQGLAGYNEQFF. In nucleotides, the CDR3 is TGTGCCAGCAGCTTAGAACAGGGACTAGCGGGCTACAATGAGCAGTTCTTC.

The chain couples TRBV20-1 to TRBJ2-3; 10 bases agree with TRBD1. V lost 4 bases, J lost 2 bases, and 3 bases stayed unmatched. CDR1 is DFQATT and CDR2 is SNEGSKA in the germline V gene (reference sequence). This CDR3 comprises 14 residues. The CDR3 protein is CSATGTGDTDTQYF. CDR3 bases: TGCAGTGCTACCGGGACAGGGGACACAGATACGCAGTATTTT.